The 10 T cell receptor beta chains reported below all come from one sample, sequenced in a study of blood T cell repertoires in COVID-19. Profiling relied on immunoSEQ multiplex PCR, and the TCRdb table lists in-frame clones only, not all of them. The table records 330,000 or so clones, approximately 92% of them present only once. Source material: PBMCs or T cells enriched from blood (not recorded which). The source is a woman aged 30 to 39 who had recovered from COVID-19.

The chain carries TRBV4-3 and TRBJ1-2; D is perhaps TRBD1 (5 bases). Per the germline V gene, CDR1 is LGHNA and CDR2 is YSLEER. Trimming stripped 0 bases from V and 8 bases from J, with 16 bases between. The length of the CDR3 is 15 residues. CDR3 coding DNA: TGCGCCAGCAGCCAAGATGGGGGTCGGGGGAGAGGCTACACCTTC. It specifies CASSQDGGRGRGYTF.

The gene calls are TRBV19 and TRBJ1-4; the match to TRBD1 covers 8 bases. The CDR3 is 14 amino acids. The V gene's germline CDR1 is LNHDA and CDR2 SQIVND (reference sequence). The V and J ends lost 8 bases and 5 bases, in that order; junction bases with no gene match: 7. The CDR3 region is CASHVRDRNEKLFF. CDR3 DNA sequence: TGTGCCAGTCACGTCCGGGACAGGAATGAAAAACTGTTTTTT. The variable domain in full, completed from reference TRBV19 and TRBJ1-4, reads DGGITQSPKYLFRKEGQNVTLSCEQNLNHDAMYWYRQDPGQGLRLIYYSQIVNDFQKGDIAEGYSVSREKKESFPLTVTSAQKNPTAFYLCASHVRDRNEKLFFGSGTQLSVL.

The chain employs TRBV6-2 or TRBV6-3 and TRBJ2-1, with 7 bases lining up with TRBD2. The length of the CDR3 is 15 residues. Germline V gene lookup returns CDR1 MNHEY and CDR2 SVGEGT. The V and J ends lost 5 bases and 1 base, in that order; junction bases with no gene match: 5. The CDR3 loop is CASSDGGRSYNEQFF. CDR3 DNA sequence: TGTGCCAGCAGTGACGGGGGGAGATCCTACAATGAGCAGTTCTTC.

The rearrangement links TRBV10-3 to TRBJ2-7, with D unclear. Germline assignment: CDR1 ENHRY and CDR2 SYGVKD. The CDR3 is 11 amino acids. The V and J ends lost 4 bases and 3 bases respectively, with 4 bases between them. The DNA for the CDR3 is TGTGCCATCAGTGGAGACTACGAGCAGTACTTC. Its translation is CAISGDYEQYF.

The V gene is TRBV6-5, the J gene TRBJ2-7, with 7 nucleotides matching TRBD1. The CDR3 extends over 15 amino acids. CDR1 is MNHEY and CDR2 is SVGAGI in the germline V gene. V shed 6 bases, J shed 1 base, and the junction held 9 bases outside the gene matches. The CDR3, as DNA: TGTGCCAGCAGGGTTTCCGGGACAGCATCCTACGAGCAGTACTTC. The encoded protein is CASRVSGTASYEQYF.

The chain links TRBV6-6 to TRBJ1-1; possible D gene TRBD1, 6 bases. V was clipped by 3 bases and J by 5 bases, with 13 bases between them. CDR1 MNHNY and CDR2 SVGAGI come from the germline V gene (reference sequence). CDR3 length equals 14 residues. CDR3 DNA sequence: TGTGCCAGCAGTTATGGGGGCGCGAGAACTGAAGCTTTCTTT. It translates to CASSYGGARTEAFF.

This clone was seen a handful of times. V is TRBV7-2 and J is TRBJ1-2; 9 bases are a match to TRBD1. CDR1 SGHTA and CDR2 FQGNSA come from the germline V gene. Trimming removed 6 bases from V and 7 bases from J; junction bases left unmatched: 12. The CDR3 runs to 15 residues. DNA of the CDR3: TGTGCCAGCAGTTATCTCGGACAGGGGTCGGGTGGCTACACCTTC. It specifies CASSYLGQGSGGYTF.

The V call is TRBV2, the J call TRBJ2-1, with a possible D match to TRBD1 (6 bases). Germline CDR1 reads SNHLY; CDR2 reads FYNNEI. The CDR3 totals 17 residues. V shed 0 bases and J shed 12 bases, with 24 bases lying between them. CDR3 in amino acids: CASSEALGRGSLAGQFF. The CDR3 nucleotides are TGTGCCAGCAGTGAAGCGCTCGGCAGGGGTTCTCTGGCTGGGCAGTTCTTC.

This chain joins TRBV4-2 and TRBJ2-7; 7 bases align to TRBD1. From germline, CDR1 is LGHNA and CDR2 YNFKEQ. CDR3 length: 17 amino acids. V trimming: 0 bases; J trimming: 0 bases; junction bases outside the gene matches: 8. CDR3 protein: CASSQDFGAGGSYEQYF. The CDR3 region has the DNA TGTGCCAGCAGCCAAGATTTCGGGGCAGGGGGCTCCTACGAGCAGTACTTC.

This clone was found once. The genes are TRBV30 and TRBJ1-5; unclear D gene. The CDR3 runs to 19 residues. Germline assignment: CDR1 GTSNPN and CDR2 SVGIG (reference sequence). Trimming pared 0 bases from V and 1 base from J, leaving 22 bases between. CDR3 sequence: CAWSVEPPLRHRSNQPQHF. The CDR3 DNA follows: TGTGCCTGGAGTGTAGAGCCCCCCCTGAGGCATAGGAGCAATCAGCCCCAGCATTTT.